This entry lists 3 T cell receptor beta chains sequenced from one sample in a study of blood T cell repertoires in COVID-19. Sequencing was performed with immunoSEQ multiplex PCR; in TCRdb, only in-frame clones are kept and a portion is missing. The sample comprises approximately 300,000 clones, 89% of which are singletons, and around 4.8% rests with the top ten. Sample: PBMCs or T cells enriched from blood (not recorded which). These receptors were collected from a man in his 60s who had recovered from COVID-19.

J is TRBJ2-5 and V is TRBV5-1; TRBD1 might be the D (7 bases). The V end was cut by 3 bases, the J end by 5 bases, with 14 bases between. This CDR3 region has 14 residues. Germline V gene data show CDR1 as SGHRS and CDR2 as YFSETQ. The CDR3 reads CASSSRQGGETQYF. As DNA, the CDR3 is TGCGCCAGCAGCTCGCGACAGGGAGGCGAGACCCAGTACTTC.

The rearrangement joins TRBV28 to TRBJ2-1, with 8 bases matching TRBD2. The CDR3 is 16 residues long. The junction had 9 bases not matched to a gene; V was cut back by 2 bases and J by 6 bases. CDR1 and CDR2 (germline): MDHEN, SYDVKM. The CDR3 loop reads CASSLLGGRQGNEQFF. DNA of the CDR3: TGTGCCAGCAGTTTACTAGGCGGGAGGCAGGGCAATGAGCAGTTCTTC. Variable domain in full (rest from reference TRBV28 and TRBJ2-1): DVKVTQSSRYLVKRTGEKVFLECVQDMDHENMFWYRQDPGLGLRLIYFSYDVKMKEKGDIPEGYSVSREKKERFSLILESASTNQTSMYLCASSLLGGRQGNEQFFGPGTRLTVL.

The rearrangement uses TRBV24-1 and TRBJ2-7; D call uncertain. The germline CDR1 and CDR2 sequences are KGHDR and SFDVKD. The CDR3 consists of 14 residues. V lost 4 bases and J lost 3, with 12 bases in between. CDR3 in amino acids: CATSDPDSYYEQYF. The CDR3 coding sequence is TGTGCCACCAGTGACCCCGACTCTTACTACGAGCAGTACTTC.